This T cell receptor beta chain was sequenced for a study of CD8 T cells in Susac syndrome. Background on the study: There were Susac syndrome patients who were therapy-naive at blood draw, others on corticosteroids, and others on intravenous immunoglobulin alone.

Per germline, CDR1 MNHEY and CDR2 SVGEGT. This CDR3 is 11 amino acids long. V lost 7 bases to trimming and J lost 7 bases, with 10 bases between them. This clonotype has just one count. Sequencing of TCR beta was performed on blood CD8+ T cells and on blood CD4+ T cells. RNA in amounts of roughly 0.45 to 1 ug was reverse transcribed with random hexamers. TCRdb reprocessed the immunoSEQ multiplex PCR reads with MiXCR, giving one entry per CDR3 protein. The sample lists tens of thousands of distinct CDR3 sequences; 95% to 96% were seen once. The chain employs TRBV6-2 or TRBV6-3 and TRBJ1-1; no clear D gene. The TCR originated in a human donor with Susac syndrome. Material for sequencing was CD8+ T cells from PBMCs. This CDR3 reads CASIWGYEAFF. The CDR3 nucleotides are TGTGCCAGCATTTGGGGTTATGAAGCTTTCTTT.